These 7 T cell receptor beta chains originate from one sample sequenced in a study of blood T cells in healthy people across ages. It was with a sample-barcoded 5' primer and a J-beta primer mix that a second PCR of roughly 6 to 12 cycles was run. TCRdb reprocessed the 5' RACE reads via MiXCR and lists one record per CDR3 protein. The table lists fewer than 1,000,000 distinct CDR3 sequences, around half of them singletons, with 18% in the top ten. Sequenced input: blood. These receptors all stem from a man older than 75 in good health.

This sequence joins TRBV5-1 and TRBJ2-2, with 8 bases fitting TRBD2. Germline V CDR1 and CDR2: SGHRS, YFSETQ. J was trimmed by 2 bases and V by 3 bases; bases with no gene match: 6. CDR3 length: 16 amino acids. The CDR3 DNA sequence: TGCGCCAGCAGCTCGCCGGCGGGAGGAAACACCGGGGAGCTGTTTTTT. This translates into CASSSPAGGNTGELFF.

The rearrangement links TRBV20-1 to TRBJ1-4; TRBD1 matches at 7 bases. V shed 6 bases and J 8 bases; nucleotides not matched to a gene: 12. This CDR3 has 14 amino acids. CDR1 DFQATT and CDR2 SNEGSKA come from the germline V gene (reference sequence). Here the CDR3 DNA reads TGCAGTGCCAAAATAGGACAGGACGGGGAAAAACTGTTTTTT. Amino acid sequence: CSAKIGQDGEKLFF.

The rearrangement links TRBV10-3 to TRBJ2-3; D is undetermined. Germline V CDR1 and CDR2: ENHRY, SYGVKD. There are 13 residues in the CDR3. V gave up 1 base and J gave up 7 bases, with 9 bases separating them. CDR3 sequence (DNA): TGTGCCATCAGTGAGTTTGCTGCAAATACGCAGTATTTT. It specifies CAISEFAANTQYF.

V and J are TRBV24-1 and TRBJ2-7; 8 nucleotides match TRBD1. Germline V lookup: CDR1 KGHDR, CDR2 SFDVKD. V shed 3 bases, J shed 8 bases, and the junction held 11 bases outside the gene matches. The CDR3 covers 15 residues. The CDR3 region has the DNA TGTGCCACCAGTGATCCAGGACAGGGTTTACGAAAGCAGTACTTC. Translating gives CATSDPGQGLRKQYF.

Remarks on this clonotype: One base away lies a much larger clone, so this may be a sequencing read error. The genes are TRBV5-1 and TRBJ2-1; 8 bases agree with TRBD2. The CDR3 totals 15 residues. Per the germline V gene, CDR1 is SGHRS and CDR2 is YFSETQ. With 3 bases clipped from V and 4 bases from J, the junction kept 6 bases outside the gene matches. Written as DNA, the CDR3 is TGCGCCAGCAGCTCGGGAGGGATCGAATACAATGAGCAGTTCTTC. Protein: CASSSGGIEYNEQFF.

The J gene is TRBJ2-4, the V gene TRBV12-3 or TRBV12-4, with 8 bases that match TRBD2. This CDR3 region has 16 residues. Trimming took 6 bases from V and 6 from J; bases not matched to a gene: 13. As DNA, the CDR3 is TGTGCCAGCAGCCCCCCCCGGGAGGGCCTGGGAAACATTCAGTACTTC. Translation: CASSPPREGLGNIQYF.

CDR3 DNA sequence: TGCAGTGCTAGGAATTGGCGGGATGTCAGTGAGCAGTTCTTC. It yields the protein CSARNWRDVSEQFF. The V call is TRBV20-1, the J call TRBJ2-1; a possible D gene is TRBD2 (6 bases). Germline lookup yields CDR1 DFQATT and CDR2 SNEGSKA (reference sequence). The CDR3 sequence is 14 residues long. V was trimmed by 3 bases and J by 9 bases, leaving 18 bases between them.